These T cell receptor beta chains were read from a single sample in a study of cytomegalovirus exposure and HLA in healthy donors. The table came from immunoSEQ multiplex PCR; TCRdb's copy has only in-frame clones and leaves some out. The data show more than 30,000 clones, roughly 67% seen once. Material: PBMCs. These receptors all stem from a man in his forties or fifties in good health and CMV-seropositive. CDR3s include the opening cysteine and the closing phenylalanine or tryptophan. D genes are given only for firm matches. The listing skips clone size in some rows; elsewhere it reads once, few, many or a size class.

j_gene,abundance,d_gene,len,v_gene,CDR3nt,CDR3aa
TRBJ2-3,.,TRBD2,16,TRBV28,TGTGCCAGCAGTTTCGGTTTCGGGGGGTACACAGATACGCAGTATTTT,CASSFGFGGYTDTQYF
TRBJ1-1,.,.,15,TRBV5-1,TGCGCCAGCAGCTTGGGACAGACCATGAACACTGAAGCTTTCTTT,CASSLGQTMNTEAFF
TRBJ2-3,.,TRBD2,15,TRBV7-9,TGTGCCAGCAGCTATCTAGCGGGAAGCACAGATACGCAGTATTTT,CASSYLAGSTDTQYF
TRBJ1-2,few,.,14,TRBV19,TGTGCCAGTACCTCCGCGGAGGGTACCTATGGCTACACCTTC,CASTSAEGTYGYTF
TRBJ2-7,.,.,13,TRBV30,TGTGCCTGGATGTGGACGCGGGTTGAAGAGCAGTACTTC,CAWMWTRVEEQYF
TRBJ1-1,.,.,13,TRBV30,TGTGCCTGGAGTCGTAAGAAGCTCGGTGAAGCTTTCTTT,CAWSRKKLGEAFF
TRBJ2-3,.,TRBD2,17,TRBV5-5,TGTGCCAGCAGCTTGGCGGGATTTGGCGGGGGGGCCGAAGCGCAGTATTTT,CASSLAGFGGGAEAQYF
TRBJ2-7,few,.,12,TRBV5-6,TGTGCCAGCAGGAGAGGCGGCTACGAGCAGTACTTC,CASRRGGYEQYF
TRBJ1-5,.,TRBD1,17,TRBV27,TGTGCCAGCAGTTTATCGGGGACAGTTAATAGCAATCAGCCCCAGCATTTT,CASSLSGTVNSNQPQHF
TRBJ2-7,once,TRBD2,15,TRBV2,TGTGCCAGCAGTGAAAGCAGCGGGGGGGCCTACGAGCAGTACTTC,CASSESSGGAYEQYF
TRBJ1-3,few,.,16,TRBV6-5,TGTGCCAGCAGTTACTCGGCCGGGGACTCTGGAAACACCATATATTTT,CASSYSAGDSGNTIYF
TRBJ1-5,.,.,15,TRBV9,TGTGCCAGCAAACTCCCGGAGCTAAGAAATCAGCCCCAGCATTTT,CASKLPELRNQPQHF